This T cell receptor (beta chain) was identified during a study of type 1 and type 2 diabetes patients. Study-wide background: The cohort mixed type 1 diabetes, type 2 diabetes and nondiabetic donors. Study-wide results and limits: Type 2 diabetes repertoires were more diverse than type 1 diabetes repertoires. Highly-expanded CD4+ clones were few in type 2 diabetes, median one, 3.9% of reads.

PCR was run on genomic DNA. A primer set of 30 forward and 13 reverse primers amplified the CDR3. TCRdb ran MiXCR on the multiplex PCR reads and lists one entry per CDR3 protein. The table lists around 300,000 distinct CDR3 sequences, more than 45% of them singletons, with roughly 13% in the top ten. As regards this clonotype: The antigen is undetermined.

V trimming: 7 bases; J trimming: 8 bases; junction bases outside the gene matches: 9. The CDR3 is made up of 15 amino acids. Germline values: CDR1 KGHDR, CDR2 SFDVKD. This clonotype originated in a young man with type 2 diabetes. Input material: peripheral blood mononuclear cells (PBMCs). This rearrangement joins TRBV24-1 to TRBJ2-2, with 10 bases aligning to TRBD2. The CDR3 nucleotides read TGTGCCACCAGCTTAGCGGGAGGCCAAGCAGGGGAGCTGTTTTTT. This codes for CATSLAGGQAGELFF.